The following is a T cell receptor beta chain sequence with its context. As yet, its antigen is unknown. About 20-55 mg of tumor tissue was diced per sample. This entry belongs to a study of early stage breast cancer tumors. Study at large: Of some 17 invasive breast tumors, more than nine were hormone receptor-positive, HER2-negative.

The study, taken as a whole, reports: Enriched TCRB sequences shared across patients were mostly commonly generated sequences.

The protocol was immunoSEQ multiplex PCR, while the TCRdb copy is restricted to in-frame clones and leaves out a portion. The sample comprises fewer than 35,000 clones, roughly 77% of which are singletons, and around 10% rests with the top ten. The sequenced sample consisted of breast tumor tissue. The clonotype originates from a person in their twenties or thirties with breast cancer.

The CDR3 here is CASIGQDGASSYNEQFF. The CDR3, as DNA: TGTGCCAGCATAGGGCAGGACGGAGCTTCCTCCTACAATGAGCAGTTCTTC. This sequence joins TRBV25-1 and TRBJ2-1; no reliable D call. Deletions cut 7 bases from V and 0 bases from J, with 19 bases between. The V gene's germline CDR1 is MGHDK and CDR2 SYGVNS. This CDR3 is 17 amino acids long.